This T cell receptor (beta chain) was identified during a study of cytomegalovirus exposure and HLA in healthy donors (dated by TCRdb to the late 2010s). The study in broad terms: An earlier analysis of several hundred of the donors reported about 260 Gb of sequence data and 90 million to 120 million unique TCR beta sequences obtained from some 200 million T cells. Of the 300 to 500 genotyped donors, approximately 81% were placed in the genetic ancestry cluster associated with self-reported Caucasian donors. Typing coverage varied by locus: roughly 629-640 donors for A, B, C, DRB1 and DQB1; 500 to 550 for DQA1; some 610 for DPA1; 450 to 480 for DPB1. About 300 gigabases of sequencing data and 70 million to 100 million unique TCR sequences made up an early release that covered fewer than 650 HLA-typed donors. Rather than drawing on any new phenotypic data, the later analysis identified candidate immune exposures from TCR beta sequences and the way those sequences occurred across donors. Among around 400 genotyped donors of the cohort, an average of approximately 240,000 unique TCR beta nucleotide sequences was sequenced per donor, of which 15% to 20% were non-productive. A later analysis re-examined previously published TCR beta repertoires from 610 or so donors and added high-resolution HLA genotyping to investigate patterns of TCR occurrence. A later genetic analysis used genome-wide SNP genotypes for about three fifths of the 666 donors, treating that subset as a discovery cohort. Besides the first cohort of around 700 subjects, a separate validation cohort made up of over 95 different subjects was used. The aim of the study was to test whether cataloging public T cell receptors could identify signatures of past pathogen exposure. All discovery cohort repertoires had been generated using a single sequencing platform. In an earlier analysis of a few hundred of the donors, high-throughput TCR beta sequencing was used to judge whether each TCR beta V gene segment behaved as functional or pseudogenic. Roughly five DR-DQ haplotypes were handled as single units for association and clustering because linkage in the cohort was strong. The study combined high-throughput TCR immunosequencing, statistical association of individual TCRs with disease status, and machine learning to predict cytomegalovirus infection status. Alongside the repertoire data, information on donor age, sex, ethnicity and CMV serostatus was compiled. The T cell repertoires of 550 to 850 subjects were profiled by immunosequencing and related to cytomegalovirus serostatus. HLA typing included class I and class II loci at four-digit resolution. Findings and caveats that apply to the study as a whole: While some public TCRs were present in many individuals, most TCR sequences turned up only very rarely across donors. When HLA alleles, especially DR and DQ, strongly co-occurred, TCR associations were difficult to assign to individual alleles. A further reported finding was that TCR beta sequences accurately predicted the HLA-A and HLA-B alleles for most subjects in the first cohort. According to a later analysis, parvovirus B19, influenza, CMV and Epstein-Barr virus appeared linked to several top co-occurrence clusters. Most CMV-associated TCR beta chains appeared to be HLA-restricted in a later analysis, and the HLA associations seemed to be driven largely by CMV exposure. Immune exposure information for the cohort was limited to CMV serostatus. Because some donors lacked HLA typing at each locus, the association tests relied only on the typed subset. The earlier analysis of approximately 590 of the donors excluded some 15 rarely observed V segments, including chromosome 9 orphons, because counts were too low. The classifier was reported to diagnose cytomegalovirus status with high specificity and sensitivity in both the original cohort and the validation cohort. In this cohort, only TCR beta chains were sequenced, and detectable features were limited by the absence of alpha or paired-chain data. In the study, around 160 TCR beta chains were listed as associated with cytomegalovirus. Roughly uniform sequencing depth across donors was assumed in presence/absence analyses, although this assumption may not hold. Correlated functional status among segregating V segments might reflect linkage disequilibrium, but an unknown experimental factor could not be ruled out. Specific HLA alleles were associated with over 15,000 TCR beta sequences at a false discovery rate of 0.05 in a later analysis. According to a later genetic analysis, donors in an Asian-associated ancestry cluster had fewer N-insertions in productive TCRs than the approximately 690-donor mean. A cluster of highly shared sequence variants was judged likely to represent a technical artifact of the sequencing pipeline. Some IMGT-functional V segments, including TRBV6-2 and TRBV6-3, could not be distinguished by the 87-base-pair reads and were therefore excluded. An association between a missense DCLRE1C variant and V-gene and J-gene trimming of TCR beta chains was found in a later genetic analysis and replicated in an independent cohort. In an earlier analysis of more than 500 of the donors, most TCR beta V segments appeared in productive rearrangements about 87% or about 30% of the time, broadly matching IMGT annotations. A later analysis found that HLA-associated TCR beta chains were more clonally expanded and had lower generation probabilities than equally common non-associated chains. In a later analysis, the rate of TCR association differed among HLA loci, with DRB1 alleles having the most associated TCRs and HLA-C alleles having the fewest. In vitro tests confirmed that a few of the cytomegalovirus-associated TCR beta chains recognize cytomegalovirus antigens. The authors suggested that the approach could potentially be extended to other disease states and immunological phenotypes.

The cohort comprised around 690 healthy bone marrow donors. At the time of sampling, all cohort members were nominally healthy, though unrecorded immune exposures were likely present. The donor tested CMV seropositive, placing the donor among the 290 or so seropositive members of the cohort. A peripheral blood sample was provided by each donor, and peripheral blood mononuclear cells were used for TCR beta sequencing. Genomic DNA was extracted from the blood cell samples with the Qiagen DNeasy Blood Extraction Kit. The CDR1 and CDR2 encoded by the germline V gene (reference sequence) are SGHAT and FQDESV. The CDR3, from cysteine to phenylalanine, totals 15 residues. The read is trimmed to its CDR3 DNA, 45 bases read in frame from base 1. V trim: 5 bases; J trim: 5 bases; unmatched bases: 11. Note on this clone: What this receptor recognizes is not known. Base quality data are lacking; no much larger clone is found one base away.

The library was generated by the immunoSEQ multiplex PCR assay. A mixture of 60 forward primers for TCR Vbeta segments and 13 reverse primers for TCR Jbeta segments was used in the multiplex PCR. Amplification of the CDR3 region of rearranged TCR beta genes was performed with a multiplex PCR assay on genomic DNA. The Illumina HiSeq System was used to sequence the amplified TCR beta libraries as 87-base-pair reads. Concerning the study's data processing: Across the 600 to 700 repertoires, a later analysis counted approximately 83 million unique TCR beta chains, some 11 million of which were shared by at least two donors. A nearest-neighbor algorithm error-corrected the raw reads and collapsed the reads into unique sequences, merging closely related sequences to remove PCR and sequencing errors. CDR3 sequences were aligned to IMGT reference sequences to assign V, D and J gene segments. For a sequence to be retained, a match of at least six nucleotides to both a V gene segment and a J gene segment was required. Rearrangements were called productive when the CDR3 lacked stop codons and stayed in frame with V and J; all others were non-productive. Following IMGT convention, CDR3 was defined as the stretch from the second conserved V-encoded cysteine to the conserved J-encoded phenylalanine. Sequences without an unambiguous match to a single V gene segment were excluded from the earlier analysis of almost 600 of the donors. An earlier analysis of approximately 590 of the donors called V segments functional above 56.7% productive rearrangements and segregating when the between-donor standard deviation exceeded 5%. A statistical classification framework was developed to diagnose cytomegalovirus status using the catalog of TCR beta chain sequences. In a later analysis, V and J genes were assigned by comparing TCR nucleotide sequences against IMGT/GENE-DB human TR gene sequences. Using the TCRdist pipeline, a later analysis assigned CDR3 sequences along with most-parsimonious VDJ recombination scenarios. In a later analysis, each TCR beta chain was defined by its CDR3 amino acid sequence together with its V-gene family, and reads without a unique V-gene family were excluded. A later analysis removed 550 to 650 highly shared, low-generation-probability nucleotide sequences to deal with suspected cross-contamination and a sequencing artifact. In a later analysis, a clonal expansion index for each public chain was calculated from normalized within-repertoire ranks of inferred template counts. In a later analysis, generation probabilities were computed with a VDJ recombination model fitted to out-of-frame rearrangements, and the resulting probabilities were checked against IGoR. A later analysis scored TCR-TCR, TCR-HLA and TCR-CMV co-occurrence with hypergeometric tests, applying a repertoire-size bias correction to TCR pairs. In a later analysis, false discovery rates were estimated by permuting HLA or CMV assignments 20 times. In a later analysis, co-occurring TCRs were grouped with DBSCAN, and TCRdist sequence similarity was added when clustering was performed within HLA-allele-positive subsets. Repertoires with fewer than 30,000 or more than 120,000 public chains, plus five repertoires with anomalous nucleotide sharing, were excluded from co-occurrence clustering. TCRdb took this table from immuneACCESS and kept in-frame rearrangements with V and J called. Such tables lack part of the clones; where checked against another copy, unresolved V genes explain under half of the gap, and the rest is unexplained. The DNA was the basis for D and trimming; V, J and clone size are from that table. The sample yields tens of thousands of clones; less than 80% were counted once. The ten largest account for under 6% of the sample.

This TCR was sampled from a boy aged 5 to 17 in good health and CMV-seropositive. The material sequenced was PBMCs. The receptor chain draws on TRBV11-1 and TRBJ1-1; the central 7 bases match TRBD1. The CDR3 is CASSELRGPGTEAFF. The nucleotides read TGTGCCAGCAGCGAACTTAGGGGGCCGGGAACTGAAGCTTTCTTT.